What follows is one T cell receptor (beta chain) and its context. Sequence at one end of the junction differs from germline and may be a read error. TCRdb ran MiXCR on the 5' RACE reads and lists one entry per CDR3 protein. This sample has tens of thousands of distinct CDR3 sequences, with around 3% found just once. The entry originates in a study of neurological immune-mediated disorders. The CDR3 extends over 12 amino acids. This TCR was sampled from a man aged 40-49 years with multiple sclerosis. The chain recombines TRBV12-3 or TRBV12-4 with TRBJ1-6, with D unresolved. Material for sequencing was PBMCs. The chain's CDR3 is CASSAQVSTLNF. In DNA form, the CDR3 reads TGTGCCAGCAGTGCCCAAGTTTCAACCCTCAACTTT.